This T cell receptor (beta chain) was documented in a study of shared clonotypes between healthy human individuals. This CDR3 spans 15 amino acids. Trimming removed 6 bases from V and 6 bases from J, with 17 bases in between. Looked up from germline, CDR1 is MDHEN and CDR2 is SYDVKM. Produced via immunoSEQ multiplex PCR; TCRdb's table is partial and in-frame only. Of millions of clones in the sample, 85% to 95% were seen once. Sequenced: naive CD4+ T cells from PBMCs. Noted subset: CD45RA+ positively selected. The clonotype comes from a man aged 18 to 30 in good health. Some clones in this sample may be carry-over from other donors' samples. This chain joins TRBV28 and TRBJ2-2; tentatively, D is TRBD1 (6 bases). The CDR3 sequence: CASSQDRPWPGELFF. The CDR3 DNA reads TGTGCCAGCAGCCAGGACAGACCGTGGCCCGGGGAGCTGTTTTTT. Combining the CDR3 with reference TRBV28 and TRBJ2-2 gives the whole variable domain DVKVTQSSRYLVKRTGEKVFLECVQDMDHENMFWYRQDPGLGLRLIYFSYDVKMKEKGDIPEGYSVSREKKERFSLILESASTNQTSMYLCASSQDRPWPGELFFGEGSRLTVL.